The T cell receptor beta chain described here comes from a study of identical twins. Findings of the study overall: Invariant cells of the MAIT and iNKT types might have partly distorted the zero-insertion analyses. Conclusions rested on cross-sectional statistics rather than following the same donors.

In this sample, this clonotype turned up a few times. As yet, its antigen is unknown. One entry per CDR3 protein results from TCRdb running MiXCR on the 5' RACE reads. The sample holds about 250,000 distinct CDR3 sequences, 11% to 15% seen once. This CDR3 comprises 13 residues. The germline gives CDR1 SGDLS, CDR2 YYNGEE. V lost 1 base and J 6 bases, leaving 11 bases between the germline ends. Sequences were obtained from memory (CD45RO+) T cells sorted from blood. The chain uses TRBV9 and TRBJ2-7; possibly TRBD1 or TRBD2 for D (5 bases each). The sequence was obtained from a woman under 30 in good health. The CDR3 DNA reads as TGTGCCAGCAGCGTACAGGGAGAGGGCGAGCAGTACTTC. Protein: CASSVQGEGEQYF.